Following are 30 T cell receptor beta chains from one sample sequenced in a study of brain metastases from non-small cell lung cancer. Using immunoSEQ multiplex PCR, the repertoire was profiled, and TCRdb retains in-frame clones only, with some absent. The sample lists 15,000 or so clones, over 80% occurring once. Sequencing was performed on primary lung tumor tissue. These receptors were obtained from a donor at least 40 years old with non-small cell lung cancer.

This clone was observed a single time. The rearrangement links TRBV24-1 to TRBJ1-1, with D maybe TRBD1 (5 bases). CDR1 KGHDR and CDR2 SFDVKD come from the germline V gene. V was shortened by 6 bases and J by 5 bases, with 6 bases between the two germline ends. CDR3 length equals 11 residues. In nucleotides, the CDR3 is TGTGCCACCAGTTACAGGACTGAAGCTTTCTTT. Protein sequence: CATSYRTEAFF.

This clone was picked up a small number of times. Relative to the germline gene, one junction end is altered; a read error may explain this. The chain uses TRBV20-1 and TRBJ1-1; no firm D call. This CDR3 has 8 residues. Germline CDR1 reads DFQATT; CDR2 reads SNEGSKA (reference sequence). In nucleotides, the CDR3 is TGCAGTGCTAGAGAAGACCTCTTT. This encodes CSAREDLF.

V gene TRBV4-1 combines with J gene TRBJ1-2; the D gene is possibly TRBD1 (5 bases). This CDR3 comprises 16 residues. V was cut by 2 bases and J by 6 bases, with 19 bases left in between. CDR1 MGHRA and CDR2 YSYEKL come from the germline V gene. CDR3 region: CASSQPPAGTKDGYTF. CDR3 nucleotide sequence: TGCGCCAGCAGCCAACCTCCTGCAGGGACTAAGGATGGCTACACCTTC.

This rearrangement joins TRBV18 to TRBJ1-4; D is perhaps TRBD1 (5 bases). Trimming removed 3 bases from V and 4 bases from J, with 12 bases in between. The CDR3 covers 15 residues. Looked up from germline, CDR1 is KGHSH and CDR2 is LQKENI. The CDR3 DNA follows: TGTGCCAGCTCACCCATCAGGGAAGATAATGAAAAACTGTTTTTT. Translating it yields CASSPIREDNEKLFF.

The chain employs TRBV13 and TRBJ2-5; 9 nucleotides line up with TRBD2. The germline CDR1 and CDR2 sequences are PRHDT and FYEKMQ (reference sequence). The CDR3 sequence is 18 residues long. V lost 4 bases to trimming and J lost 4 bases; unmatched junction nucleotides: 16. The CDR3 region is CASSSVLAGVSQSETQYF. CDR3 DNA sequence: TGTGCCAGCAGCTCGGTATTAGCGGGGGTCAGCCAGTCAGAGACCCAGTACTTC. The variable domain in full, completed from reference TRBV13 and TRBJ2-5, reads AAGVIQSPRHLIKEKRETATLKCYPIPRHDTVYWYQQGPGQDPQFLISFYEKMQSDKGSIPDRFSAQQFSDYHSELNMSSLELGDSALYFCASSSVLAGVSQSETQYFGPGTRLLVL.

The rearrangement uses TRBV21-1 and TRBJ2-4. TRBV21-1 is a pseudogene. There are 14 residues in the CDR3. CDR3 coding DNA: TGTGCCAGCCGAGTCGGGCTAGCCAAAAACATTCAGTACTTC. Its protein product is CASRVGLAKNIQYF.

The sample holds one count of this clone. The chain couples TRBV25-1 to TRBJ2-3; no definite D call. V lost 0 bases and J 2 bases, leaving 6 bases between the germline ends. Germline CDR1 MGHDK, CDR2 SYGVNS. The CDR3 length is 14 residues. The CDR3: CASSEYSLTDTQYF. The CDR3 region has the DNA TGTGCCAGCAGTGAATATTCCCTCACAGATACGCAGTATTTT.

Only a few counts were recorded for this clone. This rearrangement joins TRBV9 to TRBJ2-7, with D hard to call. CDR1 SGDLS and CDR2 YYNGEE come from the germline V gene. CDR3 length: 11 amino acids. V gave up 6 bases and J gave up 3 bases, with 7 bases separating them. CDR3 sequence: CASIPHYEQYV. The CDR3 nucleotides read TGTGCCAGCATCCCCCACTACGAGCAGTACGTC.

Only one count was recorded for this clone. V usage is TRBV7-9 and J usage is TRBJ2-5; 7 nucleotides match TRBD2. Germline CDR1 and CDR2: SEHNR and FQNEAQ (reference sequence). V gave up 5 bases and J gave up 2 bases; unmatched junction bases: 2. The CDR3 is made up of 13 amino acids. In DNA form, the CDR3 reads TGTGCCAGCAGCCCGGGGGGACAAGAGACCCAGTACTTC. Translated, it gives CASSPGGQETQYF.

The CDR3, as DNA: TGTGCCAGCAGCTTCTACAGGGCTGGCACTGAAGCTTTCTTT. Translating gives CASSFYRAGTEAFF. The chain is built from TRBV7-9 and TRBJ1-1; maybe TRBD1 (6 bases). The CDR3 extends over 14 amino acids. Germline V gene sequence: CDR1 SEHNR, CDR2 FQNEAQ (reference sequence). V shed 3 bases and J shed 4 bases, with 12 bases lying between them.

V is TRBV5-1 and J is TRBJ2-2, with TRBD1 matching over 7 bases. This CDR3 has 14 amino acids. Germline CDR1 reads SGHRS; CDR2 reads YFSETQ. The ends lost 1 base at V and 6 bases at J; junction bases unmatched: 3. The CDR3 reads CASSLTGDPGELFF. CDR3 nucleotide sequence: TGCGCCAGCAGCTTGACAGGGGACCCCGGGGAGCTGTTTTTT.

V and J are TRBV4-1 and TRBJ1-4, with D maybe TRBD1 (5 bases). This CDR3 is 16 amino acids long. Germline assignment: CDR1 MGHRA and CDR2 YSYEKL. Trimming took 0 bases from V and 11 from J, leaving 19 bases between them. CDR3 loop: CASSQDLGGDVQKLFF. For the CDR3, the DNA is TGCGCCAGCAGCCAAGATTTGGGCGGGGACGTACAGAAACTGTTTTTT.

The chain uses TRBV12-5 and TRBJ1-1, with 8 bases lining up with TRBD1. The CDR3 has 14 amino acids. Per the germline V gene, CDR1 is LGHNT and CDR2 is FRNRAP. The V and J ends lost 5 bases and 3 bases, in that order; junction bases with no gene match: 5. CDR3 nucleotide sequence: TGTGCTAGTGGTCCAGGGGGCGCGGACACTGAAGCTTTCTTT. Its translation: CASGPGGADTEAFF.

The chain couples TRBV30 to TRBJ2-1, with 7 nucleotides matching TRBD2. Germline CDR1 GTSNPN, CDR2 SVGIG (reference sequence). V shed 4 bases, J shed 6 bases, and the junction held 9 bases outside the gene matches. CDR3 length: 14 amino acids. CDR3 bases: TGTGCCTGGAATTGGGGGGGTAAGGGCAATGAGCAGTTCTTC. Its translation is CAWNWGGKGNEQFF.

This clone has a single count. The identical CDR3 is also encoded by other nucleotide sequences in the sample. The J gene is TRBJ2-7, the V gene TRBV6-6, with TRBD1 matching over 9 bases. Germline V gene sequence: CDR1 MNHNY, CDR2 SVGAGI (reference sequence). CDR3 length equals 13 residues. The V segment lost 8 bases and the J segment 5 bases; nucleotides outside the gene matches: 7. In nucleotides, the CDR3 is TGTGCCAGCCGGACAGGGGCAGAGAACGAGCAGTACTTC. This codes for CASRTGAENEQYF.

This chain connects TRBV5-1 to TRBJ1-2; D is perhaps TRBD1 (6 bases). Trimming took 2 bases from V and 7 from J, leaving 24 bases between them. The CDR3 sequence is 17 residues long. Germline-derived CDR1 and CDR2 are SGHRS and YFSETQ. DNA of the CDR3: TGCGCCAGCAGCTTCCGAGCCCTACAGGGAGAAGGGCCTGGCTACACCTTC. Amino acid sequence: CASSFRALQGEGPGYTF.

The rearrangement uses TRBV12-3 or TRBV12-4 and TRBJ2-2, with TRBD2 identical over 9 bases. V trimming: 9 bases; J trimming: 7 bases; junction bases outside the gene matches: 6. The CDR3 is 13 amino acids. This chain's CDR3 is CARIAGAIGELFF. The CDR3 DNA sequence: TGTGCCAGAATAGCGGGGGCCATCGGGGAGCTGTTTTTT.

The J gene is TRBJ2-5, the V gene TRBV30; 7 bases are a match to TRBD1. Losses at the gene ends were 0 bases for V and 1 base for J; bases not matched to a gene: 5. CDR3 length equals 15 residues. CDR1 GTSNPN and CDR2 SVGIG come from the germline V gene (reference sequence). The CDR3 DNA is TGTGCCTGGAGTGTACACAGGGGCGGCCAAGAGACCCAGTACTTC. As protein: CAWSVHRGGQETQYF. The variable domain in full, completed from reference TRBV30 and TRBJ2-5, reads SQTIHQWPATLVQPVGSPLSLECTVEGTSNPNLYWYRQAAGRGLQLLFYSVGIGQISSEVPQNLSASRPQDRQFILSSKKLLLSDSGFYLCAWSVHRGGQETQYFGPGTRLLVL.

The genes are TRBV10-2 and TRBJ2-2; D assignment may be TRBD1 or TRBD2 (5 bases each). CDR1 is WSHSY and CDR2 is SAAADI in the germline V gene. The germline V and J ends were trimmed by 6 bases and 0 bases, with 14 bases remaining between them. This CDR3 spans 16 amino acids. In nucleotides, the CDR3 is TGCGCCAGCAGCAAATCCGGGACCGCGAACACCGGGGAGCTGTTTTTT. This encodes CASSKSGTANTGELFF.

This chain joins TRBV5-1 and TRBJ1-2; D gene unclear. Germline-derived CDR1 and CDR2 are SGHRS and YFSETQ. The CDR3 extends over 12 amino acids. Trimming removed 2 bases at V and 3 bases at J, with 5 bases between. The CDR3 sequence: CASSLDYYGYTF. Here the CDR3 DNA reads TGCGCCAGCAGCTTAGACTACTATGGCTACACCTTC.

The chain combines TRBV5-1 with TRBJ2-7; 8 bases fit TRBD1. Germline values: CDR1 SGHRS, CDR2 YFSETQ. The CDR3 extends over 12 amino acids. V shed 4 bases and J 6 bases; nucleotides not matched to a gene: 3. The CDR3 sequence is CASSLDRGEQYF. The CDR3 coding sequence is TGCGCCAGCAGCCTCGACAGGGGCGAGCAGTACTTC.

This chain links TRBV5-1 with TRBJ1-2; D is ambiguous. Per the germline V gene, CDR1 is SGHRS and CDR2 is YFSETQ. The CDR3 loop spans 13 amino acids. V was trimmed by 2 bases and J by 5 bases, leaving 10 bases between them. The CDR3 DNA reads TGCGCCAGCAGCTTCCGGGGAGGGTATGGCTACACCTTC. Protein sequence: CASSFRGGYGYTF.

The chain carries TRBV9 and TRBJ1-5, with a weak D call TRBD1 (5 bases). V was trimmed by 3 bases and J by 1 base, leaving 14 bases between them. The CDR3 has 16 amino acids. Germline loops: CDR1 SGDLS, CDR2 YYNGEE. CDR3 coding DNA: TGTGCCAGCAGCGCCAACGTAAGGGGAAGCAATCAGCCCCAGCATTTT. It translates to CASSANVRGSNQPQHF.

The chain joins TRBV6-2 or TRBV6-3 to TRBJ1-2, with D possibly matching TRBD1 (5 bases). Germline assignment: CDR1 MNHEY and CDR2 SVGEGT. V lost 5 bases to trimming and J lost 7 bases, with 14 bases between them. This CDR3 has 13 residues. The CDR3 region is CASSPQGTSGYTF. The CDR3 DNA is TGTGCCAGCAGTCCCCAGGGCACGAGTGGCTACACCTTC.

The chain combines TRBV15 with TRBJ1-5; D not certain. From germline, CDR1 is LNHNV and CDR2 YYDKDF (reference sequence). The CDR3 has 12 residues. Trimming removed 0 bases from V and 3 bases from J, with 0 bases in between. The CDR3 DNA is TGTGCCACCAGCAGAGACAATCAGCCCCAGCATTTT. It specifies CATSRDNQPQHF.

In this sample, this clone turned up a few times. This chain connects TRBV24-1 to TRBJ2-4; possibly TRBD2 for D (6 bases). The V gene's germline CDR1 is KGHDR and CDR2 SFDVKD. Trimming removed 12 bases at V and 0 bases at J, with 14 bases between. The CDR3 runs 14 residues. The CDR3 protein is CAPIGTVAKNIQYF. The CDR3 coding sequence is TGTGCCCCAATCGGGACTGTAGCCAAAAACATTCAGTACTTC.

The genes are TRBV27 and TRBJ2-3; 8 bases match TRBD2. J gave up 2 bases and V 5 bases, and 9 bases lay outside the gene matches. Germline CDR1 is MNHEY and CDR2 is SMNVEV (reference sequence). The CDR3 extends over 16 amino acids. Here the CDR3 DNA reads TGTGCCAGCAGTACCCTCTCGGGAGGGGCCACAGATACGCAGTATTTT. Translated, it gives CASSTLSGGATDTQYF.

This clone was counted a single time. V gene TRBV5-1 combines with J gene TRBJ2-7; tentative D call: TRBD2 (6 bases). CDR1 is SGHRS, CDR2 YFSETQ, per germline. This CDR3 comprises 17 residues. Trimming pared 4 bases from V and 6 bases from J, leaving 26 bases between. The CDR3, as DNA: TGCGCCAGCAGCCCCGGAGGGAGCTCGCCAGAGGCCGTCGAGCAGTACTTC. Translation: CASSPGGSSPEAVEQYF.

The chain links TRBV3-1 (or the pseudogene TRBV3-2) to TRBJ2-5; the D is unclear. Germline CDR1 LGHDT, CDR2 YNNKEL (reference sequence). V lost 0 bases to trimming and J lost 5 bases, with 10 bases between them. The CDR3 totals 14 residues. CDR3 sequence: CASSQDDAAETQYF. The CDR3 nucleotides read TGTGCCAGCAGCCAAGATGACGCGGCGGAGACCCAGTACTTC.

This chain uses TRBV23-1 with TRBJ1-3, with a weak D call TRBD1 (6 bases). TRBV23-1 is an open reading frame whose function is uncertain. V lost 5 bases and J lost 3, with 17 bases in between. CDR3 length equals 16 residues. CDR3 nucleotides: TGCGCCAGCAGTGTGATGACGGAGGGGGATGGAAACACCATATATTTT. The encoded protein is CASSVMTEGDGNTIYF.